The 24 T cell receptor beta chains listed next were all sequenced from one sample in a study of cytomegalovirus exposure and HLA in healthy donors. The PCR had 60 Vbeta and 13 Jbeta primers. The assay was immunoSEQ multiplex PCR, and TCRdb's table has in-frame clones only and misses some. The sample lists roughly 140,000 clones, approximately 80% occurring once. The sample consisted of PBMCs. These receptors came from a boy younger than 10 in good health and CMV-seronegative.

This clone was seen a handful of times. This chain uses TRBV7-9 with TRBJ2-1, with D maybe TRBD2 (6 bases). Trimming left V 6 bases short and J 4 bases short, with 10 bases between. Germline CDR1 SEHNR, CDR2 FQNEAQ (reference sequence). The CDR3 sequence is 13 residues long. The CDR3 loop reads CASRPGGYNEQFF. CDR3 DNA: TGTGCCAGCAGACCTGGGGGGTACAATGAGCAGTTCTTC.

Only one count was recorded for this clone. This sequence joins TRBV6-6 and TRBJ2-2; no clear D gene. Trimming took off 2 bases at V and 5 bases at J, with 3 bases between the two ends. The CDR3 totals 12 residues. Germline CDR1 is MNHNY and CDR2 is SVGAGI (reference sequence). The CDR3 loop reads CASSYRTGELFF. DNA of the CDR3: TGTGCCAGCAGTTACCGGACCGGGGAGCTGTTTTTT.

This clone was counted a few times. The V gene is TRBV29-1, the J gene TRBJ2-2; 10 bases match TRBD1. The CDR3 is 14 amino acids. J lost 7 bases, V lost 8 bases, and 10 bases had no gene match. Germline-derived CDR1 and CDR2 are SQVTM and ANQGSEA. The CDR3 is CSTTGTGDHGELFF. CDR3 sequence (DNA): TGCAGCACAACCGGGACAGGGGATCACGGGGAGCTGTTTTTT.

The sample holds one count of this clone. This chain connects TRBV5-1 to TRBJ2-5; 10 nucleotides agree with TRBD2. Judging by the DNA end, TRBJ2-7 fits better; the J call may be wrong. This CDR3 spans 15 amino acids. Germline loops: CDR1 SGHRS, CDR2 YFSETQ. This chain's CDR3 is CASSLGVAGGYEQYF. CDR3 DNA sequence: TGCGCCAGCAGCTTGGGGGTAGCGGGAGGCTACGAGCAGTACTTC.

The sample holds one count of this clone. J is TRBJ1-1 and V is TRBV11-2; D remains unclear. Germline V lookup: CDR1 SGHAT, CDR2 FQNNGV. The CDR3 is 13 amino acids. Trimming pared 5 bases from V and 8 bases from J, leaving 15 bases between. The CDR3 coding sequence is TGTGCCAGCAGCCGCTTTGGGCGAAAAGAAGCTTTCTTT. Its protein product is CASSRFGRKEAFF.

This chain links TRBV18 with TRBJ2-3; perhaps TRBD1 as D (6 bases). V was pared by 2 bases and J by 1 base, with 7 bases between. The length of the CDR3 is 14 residues. Per germline, CDR1 KGHSH and CDR2 LQKENI. The CDR3, as DNA: TGTGCCAGCTCACCAGGGGGCCGCACAGATACGCAGTATTTT. Residues: CASSPGGRTDTQYF.

This chain connects TRBV6-5 to TRBJ2-7, with a weak D call TRBD2 (6 bases). CDR1 is MNHEY and CDR2 is SVGAGI in the germline V gene. Trimming left V 5 bases short and J 7 bases short, with 15 bases between. CDR3 length: 13 residues. This chain's CDR3 is CASSPVGGQEQYF. CDR3 in DNA: TGTGCCAGCAGTCCCGTCGGGGGTCAGGAGCAGTACTTC.

This chain uses TRBV5-1 with TRBJ1-4, with 8 bases that match TRBD1. J was trimmed by 12 bases and V by 8 bases; bases with no gene match: 12. Germline V lookup: CDR1 SGHRS, CDR2 YFSETQ. This CDR3 is 13 amino acids long. The CDR3 nucleotides are TGCGCCAGTTCAGGGGGCCCCCCCGGGGAACTGTTTTTT. This sequence encodes CASSGGPPGELFF.

The chain employs TRBV5-4 and TRBJ1-3; 10 positions match TRBD1. With V trimmed by 4 bases and J by 0 bases, 7 bases remained unmatched. Germline lookup yields CDR1 SGHNT and CDR2 YYREEE (reference sequence). This CDR3 comprises 17 residues. The CDR3 nucleotides read TGTGCCAGCAGCAAGAGGACAGGGGGGGTCTCTGGAAACACCATATATTTT. Translating gives CASSKRTGGVSGNTIYF.

The chain employs TRBV7-2 and TRBJ2-5, with 12 bases lining up with TRBD2. The CDR3 totals 17 residues. Trimming at V came to 5 bases and at J to 3 bases, leaving 10 bases not matched to a gene. The germline CDR1 and CDR2 sequences are SGHTA and FQGNSA. The DNA for the CDR3 is TGTGCCAGCAGCGGGGGTGGGCCTAGCGGGAGGGAAGAGACCCAGTACTTC. Amino acid sequence: CASSGGGPSGREETQYF. Full variable domain (remainder filled in from reference TRBV7-2 and TRBJ2-5): GAGVSQSPSNKVTEKGKDVELRCDPISGHTALYWYRQSLGQGLEFLIYFQGNSAPDKSGLPSDRFSAERTGGSVSTLTIQRTQQEDSAVYLCASSGGGPSGREETQYFGPGTRLLVL.

The table lists this clone with a count of one. The V gene is TRBV27, the J gene TRBJ2-1; D gene ambiguous. Per the germline V gene, CDR1 is MNHEY and CDR2 is SMNVEV (reference sequence). V was pared by 1 base and J by 1 base, with 5 bases between. The CDR3 length is 14 residues. In DNA, the CDR3 is TGTGCCAGCAGTTTATTACAGTCCTACAATGAGCAGTTCTTC. This gives the protein CASSLLQSYNEQFF.

The V gene is TRBV19, the J gene TRBJ1-5; 10 positions match TRBD1. V was clipped by 1 base and J by 4 bases; unmatched bases: 4. The CDR3 length is 16 residues. In germline, CDR1 is LNHDA, CDR2 SQIVND (reference sequence). The CDR3 spells CASSIGDRGLNQPQHF. As DNA, the CDR3 is TGTGCCAGTAGTATAGGCGACAGGGGGCTTAATCAGCCCCAGCATTTT. Full variable domain (remainder filled in from reference TRBV19 and TRBJ1-5): DGGITQSPKYLFRKEGQNVTLSCEQNLNHDAMYWYRQDPGQGLRLIYYSQIVNDFQKGDIAEGYSVSREKKESFPLTVTSAQKNPTAFYLCASSIGDRGLNQPQHFGDGTRLSIL.

The genes are TRBV7-7 and TRBJ2-1; possibly TRBD1 for D (6 bases). With 5 bases removed from V and 2 bases from J, the gap between germline ends came to 16 bases. This CDR3 is 16 amino acids long. Germline values: CDR1 SSHAT, CDR2 FNYEAQ (reference sequence). The CDR3 DNA reads TGTGCCAGCAGCCAAACCAGGGGTGCGCCCTACAATGAGCAGTTCTTC. Translated: CASSQTRGAPYNEQFF.

The chain joins TRBV9 to TRBJ1-6, with D possibly TRBD1 on 6 matching bases. The CDR3 spans 13 residues. Between the trimmed V and J ends, which lost 0 bases and 10 bases, there was a span of 8 bases. Germline assignment: CDR1 SGDLS and CDR2 YYNGEE. CDR3 nucleotides: TGTGCCAGCAGCGTAGTCCAGGGGTCACCCCTCCACTTT. Translation: CASSVVQGSPLHF.

This chain links TRBV7-2 with TRBJ2-5; 12 positions agree with TRBD2. V dropped 5 bases and J dropped 3; count of bases not matched to a gene: 4. CDR3 size: 15 residues. Germline V CDR1 and CDR2: SGHTA, FQGNSA. Written as DNA, the CDR3 is TGTGCCAGCAGCCCCTGGACTAGCGGGAAAGAGACCCAGTACTTC. Encoded protein: CASSPWTSGKETQYF.

The genes are TRBV18 and TRBJ2-2, with 11 positions matching TRBD1. CDR1 and CDR2 from the germline V gene are KGHSH and LQKENI. This CDR3 is built from 16 residues. V lost 2 bases, J lost 5 bases, and 4 bases stayed unmatched. CDR3 in DNA: TGTGCCAGCTCACCAAGGACAGGGGGCGAAACCGGGGAGCTGTTTTTT. It translates to CASSPRTGGETGELFF.

The V gene is TRBV15, the J gene TRBJ2-1, with TRBD2 matching over 11 bases. Germline V gene lookup returns CDR1 LNHNV and CDR2 YYDKDF (reference sequence). J lost 4 bases, V lost 0 bases, and 5 bases had no gene match. This CDR3 is 17 amino acids long. In DNA, the CDR3 is TGTGCCACCAGCAGAGATCCAGGGACTAGCGGATACAATGAGCAGTTCTTC. It translates to CATSRDPGTSGYNEQFF.

In this sample, this clone turned up a few times. The chain links TRBV4-1 to TRBJ1-5, with 7 bases that match TRBD1. The J segment lost 4 bases and the V segment lost 3 bases, leaving 6 bases of the junction unmatched. Germline V lookup: CDR1 MGHRA, CDR2 YSYEKL. This CDR3 has 15 amino acids. The CDR3 loop is CASSHVGRGNQPQHF. The DNA of the CDR3 is TGCGCCAGCAGCCATGTTGGCAGGGGGAATCAGCCCCAGCATTTT.

The V gene is TRBV4-2, the J gene TRBJ1-3; D remains ambiguous. V gave up 2 bases and J gave up 0 bases, with 11 bases separating them. The CDR3 spans 16 residues. CDR1 LGHNA and CDR2 YNFKEQ come from the germline V gene. The CDR3, as DNA: TGTGCCAGCAGCCAACCGACTGCGGGCTCTGGAAACACCATATATTTT. Its translation: CASSQPTAGSGNTIYF.

This clone was counted a few times. This chain uses TRBV27 with TRBJ2-7; 8 bases are shared with TRBD1. This CDR3 is 17 amino acids long. Trimming removed 0 bases from V and 6 bases from J; junction bases left unmatched: 13. Germline V lookup: CDR1 MNHEY, CDR2 SMNVEV (reference sequence). This CDR3 is CASSLSRTGTYRGEQYF. The CDR3 DNA follows: TGTGCCAGCAGTTTATCAAGGACAGGGACGTATCGGGGCGAGCAGTACTTC.

The gene calls are TRBV28 and TRBJ2-7, with 8 bases that match TRBD1. This CDR3 region has 15 residues. Trimming took 7 bases from V and 2 from J; bases not matched to a gene: 10. Germline loops: CDR1 MDHEN, CDR2 SYDVKM. The CDR3, as DNA: TGTGCCAGCACCTATTGGGACAGGACTACCTACGAGCAGTACTTC. It translates to CASTYWDRTTYEQYF.

The chain recombines TRBV5-8 with TRBJ1-4; D gene uncertain. The CDR3 runs 17 residues. V was pared by 3 bases and J by 0 bases, with 15 bases between. Per the germline V gene, CDR1 is SGHTS and CDR2 is YDEGEE. The CDR3 loop is CASSSLKSTATNEKLFF. CDR3 sequence (DNA): TGTGCCAGCAGCTCGTTGAAGAGCACTGCAACTAATGAAAAACTGTTTTTT.

This clone was seen at least ten times. Other DNA sequences in the sample encode the same CDR3. V gene TRBV7-8 combines with J gene TRBJ2-7; 8 positions agree with TRBD1. The V gene's germline CDR1 is SGHVS and CDR2 FQNEAQ. V trimming: 1 base; J trimming: 0 bases; junction bases outside the gene matches: 2. The CDR3 extends over 15 amino acids. The CDR3 is CASSLGQGPSYEQYF. The CDR3 bases are TGTGCCAGCAGCTTAGGACAGGGGCCCTCCTACGAGCAGTACTTC.

This clone was counted only a few times. The rearrangement joins TRBV9 to TRBJ2-7; tentative D call: TRBD2 (5 bases). With 4 bases removed from V and 5 bases from J, the gap between germline ends came to 16 bases. The germline CDR1 and CDR2 sequences are SGDLS and YYNGEE. CDR3 size: 14 residues. CDR3 DNA sequence: TGTGCCAGCAGCCCCCGTCCCTGGGAGAACGAGCAGTACTTC. This codes for CASSPRPWENEQYF.